A selection of T cell receptor beta chains follows, all from one sample in a study of CD4 T cells in relation to SARS-CoV-2 and coronaviruses. These receptors' targets are unknown. Libraries were prepared by immunoSEQ multiplex PCR; TCRdb keeps only in-frame clonotypes and omits some of them. The table includes 23,000 or so clones, 76% detected once. Sequenced material: CD4+ T cells from PBMCs, cultured in vitro. These receptor sequences come from a human donor in good health. Each CDR3 is given with its conserved first and last residue. The D gene is left open where the match is weak. Size tells how often a clone was seen (once, few, many) or the class of an expanded clone, and some rows leave it out.

TRBV4-3	16	TRBJ2-2	NA	few	TGCGCCAGCAGAAGAACGGGGCAGGATTACAATGGGGAGCTGTTTTTT	CASRRTGQDYNGELFF
TRBV19	12	TRBJ1-1	NA	NA	TGTGCCAGTCGAGGTCAGAACACTGAAGCTTTCTTT	CASRGQNTEAFF
TRBV12-3/TRBV12-4	13	TRBJ1-5	NA	few	TGTGCCAGCAGTTCCCTATCTAATCAGCCCCAGCATTTT	CASSSLSNQPQHF
TRBV10-3	12	TRBJ1-2	NA	NA	TGTGCCATCAGTGAGTCCAGGGGACGCTACACCTTC	CAISESRGRYTF
TRBV12-3/TRBV12-4	13	TRBJ2-7	TRBD1	few	TGTGCCAGCAGAGGACAGGGGTCCTACGAGCAGTACTTC	CASRGQGSYEQYF
TRBV2	11	TRBJ1-2	NA	NA	TGTGCCACCTCGGCGGGATATGGCTACACCTTC	CATSAGYGYTF
TRBV6-2/TRBV6-3	17	TRBJ2-2	TRBD2	NA	TGTGCCAGCAGTCCCCTTGGGCTAGCGGGAGTTGTCGGGGAGCTGTTTTTT	CASSPLGLAGVVGELFF
TRBV7-2	16	TRBJ2-3	TRBD2	NA	TGTGCCAGCAGCTTAGGTGGCGGGGGGGCTTCAGATACGCAGTATTTT	CASSLGGGGASDTQYF
TRBV6-1	14	TRBJ2-5	TRBD2	once	TGTGCCAGCAGTGATATTGGGACTAGCCAGACCCAGTACTTC	CASSDIGTSQTQYF
TRBV7-2	13	TRBJ1-1	NA	NA	TGTGCCAGCAGCTTACGTTTGAACACTGAAGCTTTCTTT	CASSLRLNTEAFF
TRBV7-9	14	TRBJ1-1	NA	few	TGTGCCAGCAGCTTAAAACAGGGGAACACTGAAGCTTTCTTT	CASSLKQGNTEAFF
TRBV2	13	TRBJ2-7	NA	few	TGTGCCAGCAGTGAACGCGGTTCTGTCGAGCAGTACTTC	CASSERGSVEQYF
TRBV6-5	14	TRBJ1-5	NA	NA	TGTGCCAGCAGTTACTCTGGGGTGGGGACCCCCCAGCATTTT	CASSYSGVGTPQHF
TRBV7-2	14	TRBJ1-1	TRBD1	NA	TGTGCCAGCAGCCCTGGGACAGGGAGGACTGAAGCTTTCTTT	CASSPGTGRTEAFF
TRBV11-2	16	TRBJ2-5	TRBD2	NA	TGTGCCAGCAGCCGCCTGGAACCGGGAGGCTTGGAGACCCAGTACTTC	CASSRLEPGGLETQYF
TRBV5-6	12	TRBJ2-7	TRBD2	once	TGTGCCAGCAGCCGGACTAGTCCCGAGCAGTACTTC	CASSRTSPEQYF
TRBV11-3	20	TRBJ2-6	TRBD2	NA	TGTGCCAGCAGCGGAAGGTCGGCTAGCGGGGGGTCAGGTGGGGCCAACGTCCTGACTTTC	CASSGRSASGGSGGANVLTF
TRBV5-4	17	TRBJ1-2	NA	NA	TGTGCCAGCAGCTTGGAACCAGTTGGCGGGGCGGGCTATGGCTACACCTTC	CASSLEPVGGAGYGYTF
TRBV11-1	13	TRBJ1-1	NA	NA	TGTGCCAGCAGCTTGGGACAGAACACTGAAGCTTTCTTT	CASSLGQNTEAFF
TRBV4-2	17	TRBJ2-5	TRBD2	few	TGTGCCAGCAGCCCCCCGAGGGTCCTAGCGGGGGAAGAGACCCAGTACTTC	CASSPPRVLAGEETQYF
TRBV7-8	13	TRBJ2-3	NA	NA	TGTGCCAGCAGCTTTGGGGGCCGAGATACGCAGTATTTT	CASSFGGRDTQYF
TRBV10-3	15	TRBJ1-4	NA	NA	TGTGCCATCAGTGAGTCAACGGGCGCGAATGAAAAACTGTTTTTT	CAISESTGANEKLFF
TRBV7-2	14	TRBJ2-3	TRBD2	NA	TGTGCCAGCAGCCTGGGACTACGAAGTGATACGCAGTATTTT	CASSLGLRSDTQYF
TRBV30	13	TRBJ2-1	TRBD2	NA	TGTGCCTGGATAGCGGGACCTTACAATGAGCAGTTCTTC	CAWIAGPYNEQFF
TRBV3-1/TRBV3-2	15	TRBJ1-2	NA	NA	TGTGCCAGCAGCCAAATCCACCTATATCGCTATGGCTACACCTTC	CASSQIHLYRYGYTF
TRBV4-3	14	TRBJ2-7	TRBD1	NA	TGCGCCAGCAGCCAAGCAGGGGGCATCGACGAGCAGTACTTC	CASSQAGGIDEQYF
TRBV12-3/TRBV12-4	13	TRBJ1-1	NA	NA	TGTGCCAGCAGCTTCAACATGAACACTGAAGCTTTCTTT	CASSFNMNTEAFF
TRBV6-1	12	TRBJ1-3	NA	NA	TGTGCCAGCAGTTGGAGGGAGGGGACCATATATTTT	CASSWREGTIYF
TRBV27	14	TRBJ2-2	NA	NA	TGTGCCAGCAGGACTGACAGCTTTACCGGGGAGCTGTTTTTT	CASRTDSFTGELFF
TRBV11-2	14	TRBJ2-1	NA	NA	TGTGCCAGCAGCCCCGCGGGGTTAGGCAATGAGCAGTTCTTC	CASSPAGLGNEQFF
TRBV19	12	TRBJ1-5	NA	NA	TGTGCCAGTAGGGGCAGCAATCAGCCCCAGCATTTT	CASRGSNQPQHF
TRBV14	19	TRBJ2-6	NA	NA	TGTGCCAGCAGCCAATTTCAACGGAGCCCAAGAGCTGGGGCCAACGTCCTGACTTTC	CASSQFQRSPRAGANVLTF
TRBV5-5	13	TRBJ2-6	NA	NA	TGTGCCAGCAGCCTGTTCGAGGCCAACGTCCTGACTTTC	CASSLFEANVLTF
TRBV9	16	TRBJ2-5	NA	once	TGTGCCAGCAGCGTTGGGGCCCGGGACGTACAAGAGACCCAGTACTTC	CASSVGARDVQETQYF
TRBV9	16	TRBJ2-7	TRBD2	NA	TGTGCCAGCAGCCCTAGACTACTAGCGAGTACGAGGGAGCAGTACTTC	CASSPRLLASTREQYF
TRBV7-8	13	TRBJ2-7	TRBD1	once	TGTGCCACCCGAGACAGGGAGAGATACGAGCAGTACTTC	CATRDRERYEQYF
TRBV19	14	TRBJ2-3	TRBD1	once	TGTGCCAGTAGTATTAGGAACAGGGGAGATACGCAGTATTTT	CASSIRNRGDTQYF
TRBV15	14	TRBJ1-1	NA	NA	TGTGCCACCAGCAGAGGGGAGGGTAGGACTGAAGCTTTCTTT	CATSRGEGRTEAFF
TRBV12-3/TRBV12-4	12	TRBJ2-7	NA	once	TGTGCCAGCAGTTTAGCAGGGTACGAGCAGTACTTC	CASSLAGYEQYF
TRBV9	13	TRBJ2-3	NA	NA	TGTGCCAGCAGCGTAAGCAGCACAGATACGCAGTATTTT	CASSVSSTDTQYF
TRBV3-1/TRBV3-2	13	TRBJ2-1	NA	NA	TGTGCCAGCAACCGAGGGGGGAATTCTGAGCAGTTCTTC	CASNRGGNSEQFF
TRBV14	18	TRBJ1-1	TRBD1	NA	TGTGCCAGCAGCCAAGATCGCTGGACAGGGGTGAGAAACACTGAAGCTTTCTTT	CASSQDRWTGVRNTEAFF
TRBV18	13	TRBJ1-2	NA	once	TGTGCCAGCTCAAGGGGGGAGTTGGAAGGCTACACCTTC	CASSRGELEGYTF
TRBV6-6	17	TRBJ2-7	TRBD2	NA	TGTGCCAGCAGTCTGACTAGCGGGAGGCGTCTTTCCTACGAGCAGTACTTC	CASSLTSGRRLSYEQYF
TRBV4-3	15	TRBJ2-1	NA	NA	TGCGCCAGCAGCCGAAGGCCCGAGCGAAGCAATGAGCAGTTCTTC	CASSRRPERSNEQFF
TRBV18	15	TRBJ2-7	TRBD2	once	TGTGCCAGCTCGTCCAGCGGGAGTAGCTCCTACGAGCAGTACTTC	CASSSSGSSSYEQYF
TRBV21-1	16	TRBJ1-5	NA	NA	TGTGCCAGCAGCGCAGAACGGGACAGTCTCAATCAGCCCCAGCATTTT	CASSAERDSLNQPQHF
TRBV15	16	TRBJ1-1	TRBD1	NA	TGTGCCACCAGCAGCTCGCCGGGACAGCGGAACACTGAAGCTTTCTTT	CATSSSPGQRNTEAFF